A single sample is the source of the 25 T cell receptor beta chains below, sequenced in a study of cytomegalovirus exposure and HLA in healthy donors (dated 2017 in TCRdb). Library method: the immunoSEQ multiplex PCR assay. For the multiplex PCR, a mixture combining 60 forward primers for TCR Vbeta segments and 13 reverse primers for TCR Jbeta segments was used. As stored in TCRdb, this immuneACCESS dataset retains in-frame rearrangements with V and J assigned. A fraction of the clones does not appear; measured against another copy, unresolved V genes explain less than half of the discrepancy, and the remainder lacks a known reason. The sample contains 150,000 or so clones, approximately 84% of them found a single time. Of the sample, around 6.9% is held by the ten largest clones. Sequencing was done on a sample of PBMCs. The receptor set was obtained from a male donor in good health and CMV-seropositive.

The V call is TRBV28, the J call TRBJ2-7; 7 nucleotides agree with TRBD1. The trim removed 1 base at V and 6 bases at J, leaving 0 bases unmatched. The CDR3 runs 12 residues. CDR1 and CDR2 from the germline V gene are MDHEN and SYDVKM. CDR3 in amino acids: CASSLSGGEQYF. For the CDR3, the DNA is TGTGCCAGCAGTTTATCAGGGGGCGAGCAGTACTTC.

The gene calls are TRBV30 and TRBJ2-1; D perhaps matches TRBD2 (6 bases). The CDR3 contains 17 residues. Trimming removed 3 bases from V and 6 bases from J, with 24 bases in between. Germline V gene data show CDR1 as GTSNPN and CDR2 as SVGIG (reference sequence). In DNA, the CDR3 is TGTGCCTGGAGGGAGGGGTCCGTAGCCCTAATTAGCAATGAGCAGTTCTTC. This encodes CAWREGSVALISNEQFF.

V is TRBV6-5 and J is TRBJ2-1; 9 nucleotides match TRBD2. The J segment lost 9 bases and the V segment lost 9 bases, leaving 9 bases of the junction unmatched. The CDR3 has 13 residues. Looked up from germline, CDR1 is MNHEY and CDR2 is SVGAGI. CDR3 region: CASWGLASREQFF. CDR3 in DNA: TGTGCCAGTTGGGGACTAGCCTCTCGTGAGCAGTTCTTC.

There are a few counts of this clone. DNA for the CDR3: TGTGCCAGCAGCGTAGAGAGGCGAGATACGCAGTATTTT. It yields the protein CASSVERRDTQYF. The genes are TRBV9 and TRBJ2-3; no clear D gene. V was cut by 0 bases and J by 5 bases, with 7 bases left in between. Per the germline V gene, CDR1 is SGDLS and CDR2 is YYNGEE. This CDR3 has 13 residues.

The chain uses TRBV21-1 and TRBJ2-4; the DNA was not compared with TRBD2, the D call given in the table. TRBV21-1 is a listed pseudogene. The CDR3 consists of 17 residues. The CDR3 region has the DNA TGTGCCAGCAGCAAAGTAGGGGAGGGCCCCGGCAAAAACATTCAGTACTTC. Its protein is CASSKVGEGPGKNIQYF.

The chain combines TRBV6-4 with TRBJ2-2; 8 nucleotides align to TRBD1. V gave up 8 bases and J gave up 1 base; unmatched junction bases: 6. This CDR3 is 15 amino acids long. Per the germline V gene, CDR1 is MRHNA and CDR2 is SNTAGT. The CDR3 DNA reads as TGTGCCAGCCGACCCGGGACAGGGAACACCGGGGAGCTGTTTTTT. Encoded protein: CASRPGTGNTGELFF.

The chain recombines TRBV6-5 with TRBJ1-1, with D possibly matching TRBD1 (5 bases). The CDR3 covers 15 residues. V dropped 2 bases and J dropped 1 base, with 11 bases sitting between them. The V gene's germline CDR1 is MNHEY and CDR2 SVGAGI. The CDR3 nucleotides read TGTGCCAGCAGTTACGGGGCACCAAGGAACACTGAAGCTTTCTTT. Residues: CASSYGAPRNTEAFF.

The CDR3 reads CASSALTGELFF. The CDR3 DNA is TGTGCCAGCAGCGCACTCACCGGGGAGCTGTTTTTT. The chain carries TRBV9 and TRBJ2-2; D remains unclear. The germline gives CDR1 SGDLS, CDR2 YYNGEE. The CDR3 is 12 residues long. Trimming stripped 3 bases from V and 4 bases from J, with 4 bases between.

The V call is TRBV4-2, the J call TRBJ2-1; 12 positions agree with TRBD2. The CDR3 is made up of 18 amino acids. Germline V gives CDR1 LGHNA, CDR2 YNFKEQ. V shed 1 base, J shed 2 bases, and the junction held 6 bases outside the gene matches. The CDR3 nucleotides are TGTGCCAGCAGCCAAGGTTGGACTAGCGGGATTACCTACAATGAGCAGTTCTTC. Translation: CASSQGWTSGITYNEQFF.

The CDR3, as DNA: TGTGCCTGGACTCGACTAGCGGGTGGGATTAGCACAGATACGCAGTATTTT. Amino acids: CAWTRLAGGISTDTQYF. The rearrangement uses TRBV30 and TRBJ2-3; 10 bases are shared with TRBD2. CDR3 length equals 17 residues. Trimming at V came to 4 bases and at J to 0 bases, leaving 10 bases not matched to a gene. Germline V gives CDR1 GTSNPN, CDR2 SVGIG (reference sequence).

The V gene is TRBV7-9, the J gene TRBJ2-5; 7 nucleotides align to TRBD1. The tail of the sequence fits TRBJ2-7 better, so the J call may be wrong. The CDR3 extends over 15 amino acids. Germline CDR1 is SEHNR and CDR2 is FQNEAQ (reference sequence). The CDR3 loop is CASSLSQGESYEQYF. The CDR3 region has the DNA TGTGCCAGCAGCTTATCGCAGGGGGAGTCCTACGAGCAGTACTTC.

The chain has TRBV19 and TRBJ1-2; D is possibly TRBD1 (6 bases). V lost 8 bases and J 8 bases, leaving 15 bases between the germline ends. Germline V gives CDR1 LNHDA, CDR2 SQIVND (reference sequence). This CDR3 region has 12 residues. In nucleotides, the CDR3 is TGTGCCAGTGCCATGTTAACAGGGGGCTACACCTTC. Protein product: CASAMLTGGYTF. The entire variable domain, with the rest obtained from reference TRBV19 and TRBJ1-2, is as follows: DGGITQSPKYLFRKEGQNVTLSCEQNLNHDAMYWYRQDPGQGLRLIYYSQIVNDFQKGDIAEGYSVSREKKESFPLTVTSAQKNPTAFYLCASAMLTGGYTFGSGTRLTVV.

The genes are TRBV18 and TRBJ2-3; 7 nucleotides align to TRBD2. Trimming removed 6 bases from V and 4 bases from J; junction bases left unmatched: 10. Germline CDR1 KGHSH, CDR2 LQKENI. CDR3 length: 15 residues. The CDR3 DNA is TGTGCCAGCTCTCCCGGACTAGTTAGGTCAGATACGCAGTATTTT. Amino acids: CASSPGLVRSDTQYF.

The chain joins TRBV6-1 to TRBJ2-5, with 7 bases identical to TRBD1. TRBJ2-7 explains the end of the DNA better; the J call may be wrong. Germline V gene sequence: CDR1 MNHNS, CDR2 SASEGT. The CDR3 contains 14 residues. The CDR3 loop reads CASSLRQGSYEQYF. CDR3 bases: TGTGCCAGCAGCCTCCGACAGGGATCCTACGAGCAGTACTTC.

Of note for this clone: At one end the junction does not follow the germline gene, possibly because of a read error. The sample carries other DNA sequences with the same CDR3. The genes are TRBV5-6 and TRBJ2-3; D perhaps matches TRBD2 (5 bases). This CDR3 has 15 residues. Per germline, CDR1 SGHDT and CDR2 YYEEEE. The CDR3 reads CASSLGPGTPDTQYF. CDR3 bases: TGTGCTAGCAGCTTGGGTCCGGGAACCCCAGATACGCAGTATTTT.

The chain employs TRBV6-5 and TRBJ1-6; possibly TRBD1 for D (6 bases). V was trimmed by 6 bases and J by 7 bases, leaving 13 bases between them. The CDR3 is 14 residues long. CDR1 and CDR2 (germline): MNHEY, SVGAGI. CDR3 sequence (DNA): TGTGCCAGCAGAGGGGGGGCGGAAAATTCACCCCTCCACTTT. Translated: CASRGGAENSPLHF.

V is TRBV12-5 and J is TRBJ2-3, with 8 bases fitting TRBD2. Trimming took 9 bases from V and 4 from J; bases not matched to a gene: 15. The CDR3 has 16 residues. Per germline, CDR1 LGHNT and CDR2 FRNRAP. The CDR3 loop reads CASYAGRGGGADTQYF. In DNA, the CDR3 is TGTGCTAGCTACGCGGGTCGGGGGGGAGGCGCAGATACGCAGTATTTT.

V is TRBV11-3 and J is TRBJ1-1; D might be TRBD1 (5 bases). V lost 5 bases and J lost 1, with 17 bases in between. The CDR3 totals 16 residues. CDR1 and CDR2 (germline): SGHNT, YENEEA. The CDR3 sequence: CASSPGSGLENTEAFF. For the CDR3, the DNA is TGTGCCAGCAGCCCCGGCTCAGGGCTGGAGAACACTGAAGCTTTCTTT.

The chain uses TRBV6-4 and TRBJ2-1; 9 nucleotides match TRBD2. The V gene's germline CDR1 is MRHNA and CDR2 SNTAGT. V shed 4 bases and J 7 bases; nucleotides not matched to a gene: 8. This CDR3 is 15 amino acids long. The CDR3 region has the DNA TGTGCCAGCAGTGTGGGTAGCGGGAGTTCTAATGAGCAGTTCTTC. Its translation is CASSVGSGSSNEQFF.

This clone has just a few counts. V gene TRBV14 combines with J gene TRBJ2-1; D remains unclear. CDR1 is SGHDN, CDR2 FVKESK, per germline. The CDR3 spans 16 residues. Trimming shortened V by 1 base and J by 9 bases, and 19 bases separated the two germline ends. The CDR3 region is CASSQVIARLGVEQFF. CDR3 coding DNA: TGTGCCAGCAGCCAAGTTATAGCTAGGTTAGGCGTTGAGCAGTTCTTC.

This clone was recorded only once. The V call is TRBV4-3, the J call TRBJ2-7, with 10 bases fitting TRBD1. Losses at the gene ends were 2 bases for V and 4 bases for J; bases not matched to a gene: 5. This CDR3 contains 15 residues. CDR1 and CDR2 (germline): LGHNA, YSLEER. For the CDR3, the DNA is TGCGCCAGCAGCCAATCCGGGACAGGGGTTTACGAGCAGTACTTC. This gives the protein CASSQSGTGVYEQYF.

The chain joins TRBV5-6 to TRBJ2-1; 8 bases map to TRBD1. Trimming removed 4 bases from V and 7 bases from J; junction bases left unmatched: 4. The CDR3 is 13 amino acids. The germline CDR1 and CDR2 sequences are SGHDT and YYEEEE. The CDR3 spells CASSRTGRNEQFF. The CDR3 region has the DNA TGTGCCAGCAGCCGGACAGGGAGGAATGAGCAGTTCTTC.

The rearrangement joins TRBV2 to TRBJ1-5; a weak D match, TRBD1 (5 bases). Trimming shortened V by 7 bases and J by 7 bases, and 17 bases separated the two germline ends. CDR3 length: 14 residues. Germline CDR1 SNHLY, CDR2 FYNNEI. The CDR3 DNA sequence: TGTGCCAGCACCCCTGGAGGGGTCGGGCAGCCCCAGCATTTT. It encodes CASTPGGVGQPQHF.

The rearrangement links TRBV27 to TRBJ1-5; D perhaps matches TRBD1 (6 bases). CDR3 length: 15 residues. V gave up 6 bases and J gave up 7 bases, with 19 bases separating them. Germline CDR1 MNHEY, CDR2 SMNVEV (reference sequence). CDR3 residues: CASSLSPTGKQPQHF. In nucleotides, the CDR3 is TGTGCCAGCAGCCTTAGCCCTACAGGGAAACAGCCCCAGCATTTT.

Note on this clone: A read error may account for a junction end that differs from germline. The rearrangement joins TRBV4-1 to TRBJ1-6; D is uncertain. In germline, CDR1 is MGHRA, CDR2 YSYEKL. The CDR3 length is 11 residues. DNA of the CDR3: TGCGCCAGCAGCCAAGGTTCAACCCTCCACTTT. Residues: CASSQGSTLHF.